This T cell receptor beta chain was recorded in a study of T cell clonality in common variable immunodeficiency. This clone was seen at least ten times. The junction departs from germline at one end; a sequencing error may be responsible. Read sequence stops 3 residues before the CDR3 end, and the germline J gene provides the missing end. Clones were read by immunoSEQ multiplex PCR, and TCRdb kept only the in-frame ones, dropping some. This repertoire holds around 45,000 clones, and none appear only once. Germline V gene lookup returns CDR1 LGHNA and CDR2 YNFKEQ. The CDR3 sequence is 14 residues long.

Sequencing input: peripheral blood mononuclear cells. This clonotype originated in a person between 18 and 75 years old in good health. The chain is built from TRBV4-2 and TRBJ1-4; D possibly corresponds to TRBD1 (5 bases). The CDR3 DNA, read in part, is TGCGCCAGCAGCCAAGCAGGGTTGATGGAAAAA. Residues: CASSQAGLMEK. Given in full, the CDR3 is CASSQAGLMEKLFF.